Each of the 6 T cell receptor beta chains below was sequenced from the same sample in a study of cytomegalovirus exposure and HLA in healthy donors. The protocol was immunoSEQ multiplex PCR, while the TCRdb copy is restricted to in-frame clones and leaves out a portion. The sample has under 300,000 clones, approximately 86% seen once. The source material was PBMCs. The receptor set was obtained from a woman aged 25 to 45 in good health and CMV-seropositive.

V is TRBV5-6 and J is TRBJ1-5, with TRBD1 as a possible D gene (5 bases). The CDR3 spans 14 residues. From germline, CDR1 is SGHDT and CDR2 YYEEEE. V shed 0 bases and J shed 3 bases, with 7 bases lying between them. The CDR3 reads CASSLEQDNQPQHF. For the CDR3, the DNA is TGTGCCAGCAGCTTGGAACAGGACAATCAGCCCCAGCATTTT.

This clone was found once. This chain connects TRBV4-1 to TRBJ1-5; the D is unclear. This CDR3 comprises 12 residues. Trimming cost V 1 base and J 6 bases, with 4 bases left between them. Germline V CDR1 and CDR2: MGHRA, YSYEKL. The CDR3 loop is CASSQGSQPQHF. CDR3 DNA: TGCGCCAGCAGCCAAGGGAGTCAGCCCCAGCATTTT.

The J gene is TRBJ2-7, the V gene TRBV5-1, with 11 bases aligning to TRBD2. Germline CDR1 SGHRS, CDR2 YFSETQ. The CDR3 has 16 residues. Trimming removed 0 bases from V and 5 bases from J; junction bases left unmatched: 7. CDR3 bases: TGCGCCAGCAGCTTGGCTTCTAGCGGGAGGTCGGACGAGCAGTACTTC. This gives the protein CASSLASSGRSDEQYF.

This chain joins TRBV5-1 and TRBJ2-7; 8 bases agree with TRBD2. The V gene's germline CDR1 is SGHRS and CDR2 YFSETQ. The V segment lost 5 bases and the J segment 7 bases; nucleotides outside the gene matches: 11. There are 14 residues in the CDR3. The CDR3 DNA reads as TGCGCCAGCAGGACGGCGGGAGGAGGGGGGGAGCAGTACTTC. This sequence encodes CASRTAGGGGEQYF.

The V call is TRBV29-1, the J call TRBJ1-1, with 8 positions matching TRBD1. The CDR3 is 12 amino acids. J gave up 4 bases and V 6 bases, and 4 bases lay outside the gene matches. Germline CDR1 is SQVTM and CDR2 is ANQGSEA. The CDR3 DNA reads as TGCAGCGTACAGGGGGTGAGCACTGAAGCTTTCTTT. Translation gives CSVQGVSTEAFF. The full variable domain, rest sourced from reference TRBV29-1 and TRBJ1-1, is SAVISQKPSRDICQRGTSLTIQCQVDSQVTMMFWYRQQPGQSLTLIATANQGSEATYESGFVIDKFPISRPNLTFSTLTVSNMSPEDSSIYLCSVQGVSTEAFFGQGTRLTVV.

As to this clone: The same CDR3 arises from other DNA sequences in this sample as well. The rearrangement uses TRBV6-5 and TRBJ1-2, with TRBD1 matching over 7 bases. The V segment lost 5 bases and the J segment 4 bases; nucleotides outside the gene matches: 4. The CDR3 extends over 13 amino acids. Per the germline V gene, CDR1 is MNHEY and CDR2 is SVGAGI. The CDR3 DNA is TGTGCCAGCAGTAACAGGGGCGCCTATGGCTACACCTTC. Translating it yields CASSNRGAYGYTF.